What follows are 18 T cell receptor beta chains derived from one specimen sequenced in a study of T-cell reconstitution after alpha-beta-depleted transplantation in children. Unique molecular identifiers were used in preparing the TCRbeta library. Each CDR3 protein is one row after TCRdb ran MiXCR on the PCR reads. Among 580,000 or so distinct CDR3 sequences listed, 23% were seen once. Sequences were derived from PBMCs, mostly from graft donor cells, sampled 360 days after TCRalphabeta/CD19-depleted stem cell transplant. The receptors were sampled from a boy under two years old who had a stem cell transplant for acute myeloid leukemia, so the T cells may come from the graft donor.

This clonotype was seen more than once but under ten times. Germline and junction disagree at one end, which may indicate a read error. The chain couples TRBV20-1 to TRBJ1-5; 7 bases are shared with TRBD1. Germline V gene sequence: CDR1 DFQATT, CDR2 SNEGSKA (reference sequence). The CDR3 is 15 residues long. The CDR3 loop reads CSASPGTVSNRPQHF. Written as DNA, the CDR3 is TGCAGTGCCTCGCCAGGGACAGTTAGCAATCGGCCCCAGCATTTT.

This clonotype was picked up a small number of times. The CDR3 region is CASSVSSGGYNEQFF. In DNA, the CDR3 is TGTGCCAGCAGCGTATCTAGCGGGGGGTACAATGAGCAGTTCTTC. This chain links TRBV9 with TRBJ2-1; 11 positions agree with TRBD2. V shed 1 base and J 4 bases; nucleotides not matched to a gene: 1. Per germline, CDR1 SGDLS and CDR2 YYNGEE. The CDR3 runs 15 residues.

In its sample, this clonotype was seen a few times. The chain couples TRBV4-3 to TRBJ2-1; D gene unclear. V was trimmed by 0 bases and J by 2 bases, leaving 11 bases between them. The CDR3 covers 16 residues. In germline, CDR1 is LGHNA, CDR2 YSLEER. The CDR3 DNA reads TGCGCCAGCAGCCAAGATAGGCAGGTGCCCTACAATGAGCAGTTCTTC. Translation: CASSQDRQVPYNEQFF.

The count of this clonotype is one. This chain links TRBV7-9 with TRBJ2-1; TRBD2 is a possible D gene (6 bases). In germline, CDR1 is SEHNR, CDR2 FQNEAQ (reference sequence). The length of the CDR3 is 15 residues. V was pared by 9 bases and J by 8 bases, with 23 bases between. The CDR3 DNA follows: TGTGCCAGTGAATCCTCGGGGGTTACCTCAGATGAGCAGTTCTTC. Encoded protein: CASESSGVTSDEQFF.

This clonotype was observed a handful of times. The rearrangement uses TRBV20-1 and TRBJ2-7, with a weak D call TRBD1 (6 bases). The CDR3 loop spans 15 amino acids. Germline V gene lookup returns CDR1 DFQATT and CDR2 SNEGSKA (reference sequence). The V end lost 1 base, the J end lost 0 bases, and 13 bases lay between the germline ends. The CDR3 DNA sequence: TGCAGTGCTAGAGGCGCAGGGGTTACCTCCTACGAGCAGTACTTC. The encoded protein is CSARGAGVTSYEQYF.

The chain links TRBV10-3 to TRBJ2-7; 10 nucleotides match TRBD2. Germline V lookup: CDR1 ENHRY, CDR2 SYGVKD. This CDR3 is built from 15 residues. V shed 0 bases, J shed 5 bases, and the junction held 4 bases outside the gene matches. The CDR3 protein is CAISESELAGNEQYV. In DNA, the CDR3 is TGTGCCATCAGTGAGTCTGAACTAGCGGGGAACGAGCAGTACGTC.

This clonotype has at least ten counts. The CDR3 nucleotides read TGTGCCAGCAGCTTATCCTATGAGCAGTTCTTC. Translated: CASSLSYEQFF. The chain is built from TRBV7-9 and TRBJ2-1; D not certain. V lost 2 bases and J lost 8, with 4 bases in between. CDR1 and CDR2 from the germline V gene are SEHNR and FQNEAQ (reference sequence). This CDR3 region has 11 residues.

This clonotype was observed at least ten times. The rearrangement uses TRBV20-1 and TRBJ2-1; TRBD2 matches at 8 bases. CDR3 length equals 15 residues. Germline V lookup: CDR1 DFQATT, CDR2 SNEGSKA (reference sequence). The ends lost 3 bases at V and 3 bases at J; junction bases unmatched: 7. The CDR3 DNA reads TGCAGTGCTAGGCAACGGGGGGGGATCTACAATGAGCAGTTCTTC. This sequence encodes CSARQRGGIYNEQFF.

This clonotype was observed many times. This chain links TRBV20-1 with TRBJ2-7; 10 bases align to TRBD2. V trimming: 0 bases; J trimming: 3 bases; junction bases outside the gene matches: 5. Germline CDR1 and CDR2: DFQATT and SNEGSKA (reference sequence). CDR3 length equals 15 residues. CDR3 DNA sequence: TGCAGTGCTAGAGACGGTAGCGGGGGGATCTACGAGCAGTACTTC. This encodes CSARDGSGGIYEQYF.

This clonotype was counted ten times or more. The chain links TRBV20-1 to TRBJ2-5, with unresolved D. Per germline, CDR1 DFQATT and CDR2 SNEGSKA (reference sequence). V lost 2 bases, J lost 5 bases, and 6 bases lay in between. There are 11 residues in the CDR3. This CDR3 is CSARITETQYF. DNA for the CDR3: TGCAGTGCTAGAATTACGGAGACCCAGTACTTC.

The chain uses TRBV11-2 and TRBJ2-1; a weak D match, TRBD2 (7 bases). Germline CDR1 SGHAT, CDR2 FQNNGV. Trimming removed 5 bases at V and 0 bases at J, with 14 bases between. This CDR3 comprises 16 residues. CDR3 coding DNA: TGTGCCAGCAGCCCCTGGGAGGGGGGCTCCTACAATGAGCAGTTCTTC. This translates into CASSPWEGGSYNEQFF.

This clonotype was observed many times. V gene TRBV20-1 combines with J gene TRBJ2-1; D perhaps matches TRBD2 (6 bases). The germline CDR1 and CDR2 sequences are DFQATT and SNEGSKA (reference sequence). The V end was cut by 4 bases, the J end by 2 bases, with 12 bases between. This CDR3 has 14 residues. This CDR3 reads CSAIRLDPYNEQFF. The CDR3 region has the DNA TGCAGTGCTATTCGACTAGACCCCTACAATGAGCAGTTCTTC.

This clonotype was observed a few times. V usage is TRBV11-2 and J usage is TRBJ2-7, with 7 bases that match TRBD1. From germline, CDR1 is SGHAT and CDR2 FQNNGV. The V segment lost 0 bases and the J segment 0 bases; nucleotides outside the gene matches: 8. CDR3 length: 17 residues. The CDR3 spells CASSLEEGQPISYEQYF. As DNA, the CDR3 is TGTGCCAGCAGCTTAGAAGAGGGACAGCCCATCTCCTACGAGCAGTACTTC.

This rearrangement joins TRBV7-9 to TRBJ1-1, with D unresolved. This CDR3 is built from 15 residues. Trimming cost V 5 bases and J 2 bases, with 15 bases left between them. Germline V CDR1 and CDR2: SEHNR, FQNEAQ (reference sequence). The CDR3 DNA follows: TGTGCCAGCAGCCCAGTTGAAGTACCTAACACTGAAGCTTTCTTT. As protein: CASSPVEVPNTEAFF.

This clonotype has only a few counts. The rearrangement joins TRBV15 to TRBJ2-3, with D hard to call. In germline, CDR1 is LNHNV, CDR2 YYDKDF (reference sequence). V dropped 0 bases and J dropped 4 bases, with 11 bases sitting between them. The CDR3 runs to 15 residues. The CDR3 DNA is TGTGCCACCAGCAGAGATCAGAGGAGTTCAGATACGCAGTATTTT. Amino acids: CATSRDQRSSDTQYF.

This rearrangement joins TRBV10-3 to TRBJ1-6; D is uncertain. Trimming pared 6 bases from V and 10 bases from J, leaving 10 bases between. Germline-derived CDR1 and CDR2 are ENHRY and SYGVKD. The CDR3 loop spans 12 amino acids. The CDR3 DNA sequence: TGTGCCATCAGGGATTCTGGGTCACCCCTCCACTTT. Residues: CAIRDSGSPLHF.

The CDR3 sequence is CASTLRRGGTDTQYF. The CDR3 DNA is TGTGCCAGCACCCTACGAAGGGGGGGGACAGATACGCAGTATTTT. This chain connects TRBV6-1 to TRBJ2-3; possible D gene TRBD2, 7 bases. V was pared by 7 bases and J by 3 bases, with 17 bases between. Germline V lookup: CDR1 MNHNS, CDR2 SASEGT. The CDR3 covers 15 residues.

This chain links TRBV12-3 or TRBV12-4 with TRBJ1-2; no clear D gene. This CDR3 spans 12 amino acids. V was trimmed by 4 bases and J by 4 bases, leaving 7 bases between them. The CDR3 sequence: CASSSRVYGYTF. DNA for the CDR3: TGTGCCAGCAGTTCACGGGTCTATGGCTACACCTTC.